The sample holds many counts of the clone carrying this TCR beta chain. Its antigen is still unknown. These data come from a study of breast tumors, draining lymph nodes, adjacent tissues. Overall study results and limits: The lymph node origin of tumor T cells was framed as consistent with a hypothesis, not demonstrated.

The lymph nodes were axillary draining lymph nodes from breast cancer patients. TCRdb re-analysed the multiplex PCR reads in MiXCR, keeping a single row per CDR3 protein. The repertoire holds about 180,000 distinct CDR3 sequences, with 30% to 35% as singletons. The germline V and J ends were trimmed by 5 bases and 3 bases, with 20 bases remaining between them. The CDR3 has 17 residues. Germline values: CDR1 SGHVS, CDR2 FQNEAQ. The specimen sequenced was axillary lymph node tissue. This TCR was sampled from a female donor with breast cancer. Some clones in this sample may be carry-over from other donors' samples. The genes are TRBV7-8 and TRBJ2-1, with D perhaps matching TRBD2 (5 bases). CDR3 protein: CASSAIVGVGFYNEQFF. The CDR3 DNA sequence: TGTGCCAGCAGCGCGATTGTGGGAGTTGGGTTCTACAATGAGCAGTTCTTC.